This is a list of T cell receptor beta chains from one sample in a study of shared clonotypes between healthy human individuals. Produced via immunoSEQ multiplex PCR; TCRdb's table is partial and in-frame only. This table holds fewer than 3 million clones, just under 95% found once. The material sequenced was naive CD4+ T cells from PBMCs. The receptors here all came from a man between 18 and 29 years old in good health. Some clones in this sample may be carry-over from other donors' samples. The CDR3 runs from the conserved cysteine through the conserved F or W. A D gene is named only where the DNA matches it firmly. The listing skips clone size in some rows; elsewhere it reads once, few, many or a size class.

>TRBJ1-1|NA|NA|TRBV5-1|14
TGCGCCAGCAGCTTGGGAGACATAGGCGCTGAAGCTTTCTTT
CASSLGDIGAEAFF
>TRBJ2-2|NA|TRBD2|TRBV5-4|18
TGTGCCAGCAGGGCGCCGACAGCGGGAGGACCGAACACCGGGGAGCTGTTTTTT
CASRAPTAGGPNTGELFF
>TRBJ1-2|once|NA|TRBV18|16
TGTGCCAGCTCACCACCCGGGACTTCCACTAACTATGGCTACACCTTC
CASSPPGTSTNYGYTF
>TRBJ1-2|NA|NA|TRBV28|12
TGTGCCAGCAGTTTAAAGGGACTTGGCCCCACCTTC
CASSLKGLGPTF
>TRBJ2-5|once|TRBD1|TRBV5-1|15
TGCGCCAGCAGCTTACGGACAGGGCTAATGGAGACCCAGTACTTC
CASSLRTGLMETQYF
>TRBJ2-3|NA|NA|TRBV7-9|13
TGTGCCAGCAGCTTAACGACTTGGGATACGCAGTATTTT
CASSLTTWDTQYF
>TRBJ2-5|NA|TRBD1|TRBV6-1|12
TGTGCCAGCAGAGGGACAGGGGAGACCCAGTACTTC
CASRGTGETQYF
>TRBJ2-1|NA|NA|TRBV5-6|14
TGTGCCAGCAGCTTCGGCTACCCCTACAATGAGCAGTTCTTC
CASSFGYPYNEQFF
>TRBJ1-1|NA|TRBD1|TRBV5-1|15
TGCGCCAGCAGCTTGGTGGGACAGGGGGCCACTGAAGCTTTCTTT
CASSLVGQGATEAFF
>TRBJ1-2|NA|NA|TRBV6-4|11
TGTGCCAGCAGGGACAGTTATGGCTACACCTTC
CASRDSYGYTF
>TRBJ2-1|once|TRBD2|TRBV23-1|15
TGCGCCAGCAGTCAATCTGAGCGGGAGGGCCTTGAGCAGTTCTTC
CASSQSEREGLEQFF
>TRBJ2-6|NA|NA|TRBV10-3|16
TGTGCCATCAGTGAGTTCCAGGACTCTGGGGCCAACGTCCTGACTTTC
CAISEFQDSGANVLTF
>TRBJ2-7|NA|NA|TRBV7-9|12
TGTGCCAGCAGCCCAGACAGTTCCGAGCAGTACTTC
CASSPDSSEQYF
>TRBJ2-1|NA|NA|TRBV28|16
TGTGCCAGCAGCACCTCGGGACCCTCCATCCTCCATGAGCAGTTCTTC
CASSTSGPSILHEQFF
>TRBJ2-7|once|TRBD2|TRBV5-1|15
TGCGCCAGCAGCTTTCTAGCGGGAGGGCCCTACGAGCAGTACTTC
CASSFLAGGPYEQYF
>TRBJ1-6|NA|NA|TRBV2|14
TGTGCCAGCAGTGTCGGGGAGTATAATTCACCCCTCCACTTT
CASSVGEYNSPLHF
>TRBJ2-6|NA|TRBD1|TRBV27|16
TGTGCCAACTCGGACAGGGCAAGCTCTGGGGCCAACGTCCTGACTTTC
CANSDRASSGANVLTF
>TRBJ1-4|NA|NA|TRBV5-4|15
TGTGCCAGCAGTCCTCGGCCGGAGCTTAATGAAAAACTGTTTTTT
CASSPRPELNEKLFF
>TRBJ2-7|NA|TRBD1|TRBV6-1|14
TGTGCCAGCAGTGCGAGACAGGGTACCTACGAGCAGTACTTC
CASSARQGTYEQYF
>TRBJ2-7|NA|TRBD1|TRBV5-1|15
TGCGCCAGCAGCCCCGGACAGGGGGTGGTAAGCGAGCAGTACTTC
CASSPGQGVVSEQYF
>TRBJ2-3|NA|TRBD2|TRBV9|15
TGTGCCAGCAGCGTAGACGGGAGGATGCCGGATACGCAGTATTTT
CASSVDGRMPDTQYF
>TRBJ2-7|NA|NA|TRBV28|11
TGTGCCAGCAGTTCTACCTACGAGCAGTACTTC
CASSSTYEQYF
>TRBJ2-5|NA|NA|TRBV5-6|18
TGTGCCAGCAGCTTGGCCTGGCCACCCGGCGCTAAAGAAGAGACCCAGTACTTC
CASSLAWPPGAKEETQYF
>TRBJ1-5|NA|NA|TRBV28|15
TGTGCCAGCGCCTCTCCGGCGGGTAGTAATCAGCCCCAGCATTTT
CASASPAGSNQPQHF
>TRBJ2-3|NA|NA|TRBV18|15
TGTGCCAGCTCACTTCCAACGACTAGACGAGATACGCAGTATTTT
CASSLPTTRRDTQYF
>TRBJ2-7|NA|NA|TRBV28|11
TGTGCCAGCAGTCCCAACAACGAGCAGTACTTC
CASSPNNEQYF
>TRBJ1-3|NA|NA|TRBV30|16
TGTGCCTGGAGTGTAGGAGGCAGTTACTCTGGAAACACCATATATTTT
CAWSVGGSYSGNTIYF
>TRBJ2-5|NA|NA|TRBV5-1|15
TGCGCCAGCAGCTTGGTATCAGGGGACCAAGAGACCCAGTACTTC
CASSLVSGDQETQYF